This is a list of T cell receptor beta chains from one sample in a study of beta chain features in type 1 diabetes. Assay: immunoSEQ multiplex PCR; the TCRdb copy retains only in-frame clones and omits some. The sample yields 200,000 to 250,000 clones, more than 9% seen once. Specimen: naive CD4+ T cells from blood. These receptors were obtained from a woman aged 18-35 years in good health. The CDR3 runs from the conserved cysteine through the conserved F or W.

v_gene	j_gene	CDR3aa
TRBV19	TRBJ1-3	CASSGTGNSGNTIYF
TRBV5-4	TRBJ2-7	CASSPQGSGTYEQYF
TRBV6-4	TRBJ1-1	CASSDSRGNTEAFF
TRBV23-1	TRBJ2-7	CASSQLGTGSEQYF
TRBV5-1	TRBJ2-2	CASSLVENANTGELFF
TRBV7-2	TRBJ2-3	CASSTTSGSTDTQYF
TRBV6-1	TRBJ2-1	CASSGRTSLPSNEQFF
TRBV5-8	TRBJ1-5	CASSLLPPGQPQHF
TRBV28	TRBJ2-7	CASNGDRVFYEQYF
TRBV2	TRBJ2-1	CASSDPAGSSYNEQFF
TRBV10-1	TRBJ1-1	CASSRQRMNTEAFF
TRBV7-9	TRBJ2-7	CASSPGTVYEQYF
TRBV19	TRBJ2-1	CASSKQWGVAVGEQFF
TRBV5-1	TRBJ2-7	CASSPGTSGTYEQYF
TRBV5-4	TRBJ2-4	CASSTGTGPTENIQYF
TRBV5-1	TRBJ2-7	CASSLGWTGTYEQYF
TRBV7-8	TRBJ2-7	CASSASGLFYEQYF
TRBV7-9	TRBJ2-5	CASSQMTSGSPPTHF
TRBV5-4	TRBJ2-5	CASSFWRERETQYF
TRBV9	TRBJ1-6	CASSGLTGGMNSPLHF
TRBV7-2	TRBJ1-5	CASSLAGQRNQPQHF
TRBV5-4	TRBJ1-1	CASSLELQGDTEAFF
TRBV7-9	TRBJ2-1	CASSRPLPGNNEQFF
TRBV5-1	TRBJ1-1	CASSLAAGGVMNTEAFF
TRBV30	TRBJ2-7	CAWSVQAGPYEQYF
TRBV18	TRBJ1-1	CASSPPSHRMNTEAFF
TRBV5-6	TRBJ2-3	CASSKLRDTQYF
TRBV30	TRBJ2-1	CAWSVLGGNEQFF
TRBV7-2	TRBJ2-5	CASSRRGLGSGPSETQYF
TRBV5-1	TRBJ2-1	CASSLAGDLTYNEQFF
TRBV5-1	TRBJ1-4	CASSLIRDRVTEKLFF
TRBV7-2	TRBJ2-1	CASSFSGRANNEQFF
TRBV28	TRBJ2-7	CASSLRQGSYEQYF
TRBV7-9	TRBJ2-1	CASSWGLRNEQFF
TRBV14	TRBJ2-2	CASSPYQGIINTGELFF
TRBV6-4	TRBJ1-1	CASSALRDTEAFF
TRBV6-1	TRBJ1-4	CASSDSGTGDEKLFF
TRBV5-4	TRBJ1-2	CASSLWQGADGYTF
TRBV5-1	TRBJ1-4	CASSLGLPGEKLFF
TRBV7-9	TRBJ2-2	CASSQAGTPSTGELFF
TRBV4-1	TRBJ2-1	CASSQVTNEQFF
TRBV5-1	TRBJ2-5	CASSLGGSPQETQYF
TRBV30	TRBJ1-1	CAWSSRGYTEAFF
TRBV2	TRBJ1-1	CASRVPYRGGTEAFF
TRBV9	TRBJ2-6	CASSDSAYRDRGPGANVLTF
TRBV6-5	TRBJ2-2	CASSYDSGVNTGELFF
TRBV5-1	TRBJ1-5	CASSLDLGGQPQHF
TRBV6-1	TRBJ2-1	CASSALRGLRDNEQFF
TRBV18	TRBJ2-7	CASSPQQGGFSYEQYF
TRBV28	TRBJ2-2	CASSFSRGYAGELFF
TRBV5-6	TRBJ2-7	CATGTGPFGEQYF
TRBV2	TRBJ2-7	CASSASLAGRSSYEQYF
TRBV5-4	TRBJ1-2	CASSLAEGAIFGGYTF